Sequencing of this T cell receptor (beta chain) was carried out in a study of shared clonotypes between healthy human individuals. Overall study context: Those who served as donors were a couple of women and a few men between the ages of 18 and 49.

V lost 6 bases to trimming and J lost 2 bases, with 12 bases between them. The CDR3 has 14 amino acids. The deep-level immunoSEQ assay was used. Original handling: Filtering of immunoSEQ junctional sequences could not match full-length read filtering. TCRdb's copy holds only in-frame clones and misses some; the assay was immunoSEQ multiplex PCR. V and J calls and clone size are given by that table; D and trimming were obtained from the DNA. The sample includes 400,000 to 600,000 clones, about three quarters of them seen just once. The specimen was PBMCs. The sequence was obtained from a woman in her thirties or forties in good health. Some clones in this sample may be carry-over from other donors' samples. This chain uses TRBV6-7 with TRBJ2-3; perhaps TRBD1 as D (6 bases). TRBV6-7 is assigned to the ORF class and has an uncertain function. The CDR3 nucleotides are TGTGCCAGCAGAGGGGGACCCCTCACAGATACGCAGTATTTT. This translates into CASRGGPLTDTQYF.